This T cell receptor (beta chain) was sequenced during a study of long-term antiretroviral therapy in people with HIV. Study details: A decade or so separates the oldest specimens from the later 2015 immediate-ART recommendation. Regarding the study as a whole: Controls exceeded HIV repertoires in CDR3 length range. In samples taken after ART, diversity increased but remained below transplant donor control levels. Clones showing expansion before ART dominated the repertoire at all time points.

immunoSEQ v3.0 was run at survey level. Generated by immunoSEQ multiplex PCR, the TCRdb table keeps only in-frame clones and is missing some. The sample yields some 2,500 clones, about four fifths seen once. This clone was recorded a few times. Its cognate antigen is unknown. Deletions cut 5 bases from V and 10 bases from J, with 17 bases between. Germline V gene lookup returns CDR1 MDHEN and CDR2 SYDVKM. This CDR3 has 14 residues. Specimen: unsorted PBMCs, collected 0.4 years before starting antiretroviral therapy. The rearrangement links TRBV28 to TRBJ1-4; possible D gene TRBD1, 5 bases. This clonotype was sampled from a woman between 40 and 50 years old with HIV. The CDR3 DNA reads TGTGCCAGCAGTCTAACGGGGCATATTGGAAAACTGTTTTTT. Translation: CASSLTGHIGKLFF.